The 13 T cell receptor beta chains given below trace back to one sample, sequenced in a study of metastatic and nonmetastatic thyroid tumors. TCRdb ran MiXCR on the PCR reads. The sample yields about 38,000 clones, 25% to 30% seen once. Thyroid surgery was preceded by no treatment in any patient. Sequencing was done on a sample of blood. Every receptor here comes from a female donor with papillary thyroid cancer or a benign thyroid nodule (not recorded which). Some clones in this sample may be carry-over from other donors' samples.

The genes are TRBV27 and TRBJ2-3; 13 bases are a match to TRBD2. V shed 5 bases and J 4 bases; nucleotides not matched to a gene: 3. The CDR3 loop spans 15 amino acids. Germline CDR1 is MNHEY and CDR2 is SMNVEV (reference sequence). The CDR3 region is CASSTSGRGADTQYF. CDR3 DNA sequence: TGTGCCAGCAGTACTAGCGGGAGGGGGGCAGATACGCAGTATTTT.

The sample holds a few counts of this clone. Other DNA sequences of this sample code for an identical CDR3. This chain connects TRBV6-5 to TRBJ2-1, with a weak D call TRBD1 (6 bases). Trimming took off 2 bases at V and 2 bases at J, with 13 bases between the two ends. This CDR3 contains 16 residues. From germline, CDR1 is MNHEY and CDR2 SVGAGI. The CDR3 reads CASSYLMTGAYNEQFF. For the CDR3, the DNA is TGTGCCAGCAGTTACCTAATGACAGGAGCCTACAATGAGCAGTTCTTC.

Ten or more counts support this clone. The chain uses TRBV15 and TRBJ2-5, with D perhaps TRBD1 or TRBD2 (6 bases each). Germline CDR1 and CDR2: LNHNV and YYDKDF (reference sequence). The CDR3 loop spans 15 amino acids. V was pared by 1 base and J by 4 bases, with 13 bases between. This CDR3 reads CATSRGRDTLETQYF. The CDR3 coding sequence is TGTGCCACCAGCAGAGGGAGGGACACACTAGAGACCCAGTACTTC.

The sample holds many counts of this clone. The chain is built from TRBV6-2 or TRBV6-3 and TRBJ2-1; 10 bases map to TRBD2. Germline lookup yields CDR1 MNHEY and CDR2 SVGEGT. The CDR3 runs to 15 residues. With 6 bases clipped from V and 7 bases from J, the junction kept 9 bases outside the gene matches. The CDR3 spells CASRSSGGDSNEQFF. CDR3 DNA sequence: TGTGCCAGCAGATCAAGCGGGGGGGATTCTAATGAGCAGTTCTTC.

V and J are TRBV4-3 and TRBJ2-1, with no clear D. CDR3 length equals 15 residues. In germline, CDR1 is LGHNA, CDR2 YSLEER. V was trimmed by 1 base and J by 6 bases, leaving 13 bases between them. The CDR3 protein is CASSQVTGGLNEQFF. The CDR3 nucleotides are TGCGCCAGCAGCCAAGTAACGGGTGGGCTCAATGAGCAGTTCTTC.

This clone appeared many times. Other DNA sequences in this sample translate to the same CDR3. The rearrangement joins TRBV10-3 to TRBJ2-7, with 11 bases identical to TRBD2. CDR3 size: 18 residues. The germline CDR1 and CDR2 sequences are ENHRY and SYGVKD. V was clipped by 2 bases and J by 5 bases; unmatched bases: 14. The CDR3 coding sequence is TGTGCCATCAGTGAGGCCCACCCCACTAGCGGGAGTAAGAACGAGCAGTACTTC. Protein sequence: CAISEAHPTSGSKNEQYF.

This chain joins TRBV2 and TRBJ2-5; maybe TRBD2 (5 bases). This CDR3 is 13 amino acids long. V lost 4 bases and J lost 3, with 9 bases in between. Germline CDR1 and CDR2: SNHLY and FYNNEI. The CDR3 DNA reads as TGTGCCAGCAGTGTGAGGCGGGAAGAGACCCAGTACTTC. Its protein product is CASSVRREETQYF.

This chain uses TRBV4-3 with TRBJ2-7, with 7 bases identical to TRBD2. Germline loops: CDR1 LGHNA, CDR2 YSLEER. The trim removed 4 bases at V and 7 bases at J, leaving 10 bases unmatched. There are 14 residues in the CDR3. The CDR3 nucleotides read TGCGCCAGCAGCCCGTTGGGGCGGGGGAGTGAGCAGTACTTC. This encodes CASSPLGRGSEQYF.

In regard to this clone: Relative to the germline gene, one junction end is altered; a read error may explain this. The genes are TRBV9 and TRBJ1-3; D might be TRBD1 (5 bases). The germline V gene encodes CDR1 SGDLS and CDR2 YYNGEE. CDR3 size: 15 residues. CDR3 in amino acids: CASGVVGEGSGNIYF. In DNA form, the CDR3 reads TGTGCCAGCGGCGTAGTGGGGGAGGGGAGTGGAAACATATATTTT.

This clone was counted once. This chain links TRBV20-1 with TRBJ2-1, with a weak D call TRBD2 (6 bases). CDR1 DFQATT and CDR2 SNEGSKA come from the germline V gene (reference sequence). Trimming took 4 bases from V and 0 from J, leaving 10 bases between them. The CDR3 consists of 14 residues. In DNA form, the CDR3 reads TGCAGTGCTATATCCGGGGGCTCCTACAATGAGCAGTTCTTC. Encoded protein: CSAISGGSYNEQFF.

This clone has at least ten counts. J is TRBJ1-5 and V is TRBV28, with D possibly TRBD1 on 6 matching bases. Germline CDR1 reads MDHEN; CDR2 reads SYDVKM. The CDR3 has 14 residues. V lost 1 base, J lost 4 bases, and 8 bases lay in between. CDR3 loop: CASSLSQGNQPQHF. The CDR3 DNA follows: TGTGCCAGCAGTTTATCCCAGGGGAATCAGCCCCAGCATTTT.

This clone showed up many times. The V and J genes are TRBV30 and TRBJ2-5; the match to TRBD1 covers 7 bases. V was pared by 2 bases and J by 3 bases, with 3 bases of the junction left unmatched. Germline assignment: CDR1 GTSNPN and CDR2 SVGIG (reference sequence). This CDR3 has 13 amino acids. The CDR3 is CAWSPGTEETQYF. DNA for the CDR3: TGTGCCTGGAGTCCCGGGACAGAAGAGACCCAGTACTTC.

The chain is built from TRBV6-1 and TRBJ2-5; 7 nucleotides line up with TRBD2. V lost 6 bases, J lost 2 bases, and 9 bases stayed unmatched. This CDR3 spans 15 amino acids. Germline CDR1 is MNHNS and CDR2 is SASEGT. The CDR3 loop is CASSGIAGEQETQYF. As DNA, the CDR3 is TGTGCCAGCAGCGGAATCGCGGGAGAACAAGAGACCCAGTACTTC.